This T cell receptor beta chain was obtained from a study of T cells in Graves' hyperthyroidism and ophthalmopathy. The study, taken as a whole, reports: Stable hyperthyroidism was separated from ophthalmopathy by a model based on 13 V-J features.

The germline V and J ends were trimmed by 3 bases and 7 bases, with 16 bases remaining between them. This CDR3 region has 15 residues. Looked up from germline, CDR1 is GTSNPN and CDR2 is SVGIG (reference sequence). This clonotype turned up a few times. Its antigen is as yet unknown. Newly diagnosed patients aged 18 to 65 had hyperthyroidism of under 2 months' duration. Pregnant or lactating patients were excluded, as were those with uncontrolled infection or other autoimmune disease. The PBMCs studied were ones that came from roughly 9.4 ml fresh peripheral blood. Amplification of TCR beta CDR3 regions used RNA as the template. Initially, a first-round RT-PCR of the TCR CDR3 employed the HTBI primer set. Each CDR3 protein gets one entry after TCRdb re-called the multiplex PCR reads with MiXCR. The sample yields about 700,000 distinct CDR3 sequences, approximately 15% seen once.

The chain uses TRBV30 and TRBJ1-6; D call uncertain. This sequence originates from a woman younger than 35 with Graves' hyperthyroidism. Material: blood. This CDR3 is CAWRPGERQNSPLHF. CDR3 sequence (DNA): TGTGCCTGGAGGCCCGGGGAGAGGCAGAATTCACCCCTCCACTTT.